This TCR beta chain was sequenced in a study of blood T cell repertoires in COVID-19. The CDR3 covers 16 residues. Germline V gene sequence: CDR1 SGHNT, CDR2 YYREEE (reference sequence). The V gene end was trimmed by 4 bases and the J gene end by 3 bases; junction bases not matched to a gene: 8. Authors' data handling: Amplification from reference gene primers served as the basis for estimated nucleated cell counts. Libraries were prepared by immunoSEQ multiplex PCR; TCRdb keeps only in-frame clonotypes and omits some of them. For V, J and clone size, that table is used; D and trimming come from the DNA. The table lists more than 45,000 clones, just under 90% of them singletons.

This receptor was taken from a woman aged 60-70 years with COVID-19, enrolled during active disease. Sequenced material: peripheral blood. The genes are TRBV5-4 and TRBJ1-1; TRBD1 aligns across 11 bases. The CDR3 reads CASSLGQGAWDTEAFF. Written as DNA, the CDR3 is TGTGCCAGCAGCCTAGGACAGGGGGCCTGGGACACTGAAGCTTTCTTT.